These 25 T cell receptor beta chains were all obtained from the same sample, sequenced in a study of control samples from healthy donors and cancer patients. Profiled with immunoSEQ multiplex PCR; TCRdb holds only in-frame clones, not every one. The sample has about 180,000 clones; almost 90% are singletons. Source material: blood. The receptors come from a woman aged 45 to 65 in good health.

Remarks on this clone: Other DNA variants within this sample encode the same CDR3. This chain uses TRBV7-2 with TRBJ2-5; perhaps D is TRBD1 or TRBD2 (5 bases each). Deletions cut 5 bases from V and 1 base from J, with 11 bases between. Germline loops: CDR1 SGHTA, CDR2 FQGNSA. This CDR3 has 14 residues. The DNA for the CDR3 is TGTGCCAGCAGCCGCTCCGGGGCCCAAGAGACCCAGTACTTC. This encodes CASSRSGAQETQYF.

J is TRBJ1-5 and V is TRBV12-3 or TRBV12-4; no definite D call. The V and J ends lost 3 bases and 11 bases respectively, with 14 bases between them. This CDR3 contains 13 residues. The CDR3: CASSFRVDEAQHF. The CDR3 region has the DNA TGTGCCAGCAGTTTTCGGGTCGATGAGGCCCAGCATTTT.

The rearrangement uses TRBV7-9 and TRBJ2-2, with D uncertain. V lost 5 bases and J 6 bases, leaving 16 bases between the germline ends. The CDR3 totals 15 residues. Germline V CDR1 and CDR2: SEHNR, FQNEAQ (reference sequence). The CDR3 region is CASSPTRLFAGELFF. The CDR3 DNA reads as TGTGCCAGCAGCCCGACACGTCTGTTCGCCGGGGAGCTGTTTTTT.

The chain links TRBV29-1 to TRBJ1-1, with D perhaps matching TRBD1 (6 bases). Germline CDR1 and CDR2: SQVTM and ANQGSEA. V was clipped by 7 bases and J by 3 bases, with 18 bases between them. The CDR3 runs to 14 residues. The CDR3, as DNA: TGCAGCGGATGCCTTGGGGACAACGACACTGAAGCTTTCTTT. This gives the protein CSGCLGDNDTEAFF.

V gene TRBV28 combines with J gene TRBJ2-6; D not resolved. Germline V gives CDR1 MDHEN, CDR2 SYDVKM. Trimming removed 7 bases at V and 0 bases at J, with 10 bases between. The CDR3 runs 15 residues. The CDR3: CASTTSNSGANVLTF. CDR3 DNA: TGTGCCAGCACGACATCTAACTCTGGGGCCAACGTCCTGACTTTC.

This sequence joins TRBV7-7 and TRBJ2-5; the D gene is possibly TRBD2 (6 bases). The CDR3 extends over 16 amino acids. Germline V CDR1 and CDR2: SSHAT, FNYEAQ (reference sequence). V dropped 1 base and J dropped 5 bases, with 17 bases sitting between them. The CDR3: CASSLVRGTGRETQYF. CDR3 DNA sequence: TGTGCCAGCAGCTTAGTACGGGGGACCGGTCGGGAGACCCAGTACTTC.

Note on this clone: This specimen includes other DNA sequences encoding the same CDR3. The chain carries TRBV27 and TRBJ2-3; D is ambiguous. The V gene lost 5 bases and the J gene lost 1 base, with 4 bases spanning the gap. The CDR3 runs to 12 residues. CDR1 MNHEY and CDR2 SMNVEV come from the germline V gene (reference sequence). CDR3 sequence reads: CASSPGTDTQYF. The CDR3, as DNA: TGTGCCAGCAGTCCTGGCACAGATACGCAGTATTTT.

The chain carries TRBV25-1 and TRBJ1-4; perhaps TRBD1 as D (5 bases). CDR1 is MGHDK, CDR2 SYGVNS, per germline. This CDR3 contains 13 residues. V gave up 9 bases and J gave up 7 bases, with 15 bases separating them. The CDR3 loop reads CASSEGRGEKLFF. The CDR3 DNA sequence: TGTGCCAGTTCGGAGGGGCGCGGTGAAAAACTGTTTTTT.

The rearrangement links TRBV5-1 to TRBJ2-3; D gene unclear. The CDR3 consists of 19 residues. Germline V gene data show CDR1 as SGHRS and CDR2 as YFSETQ. V lost 4 bases and J 0 bases, leaving 24 bases between the germline ends. CDR3 DNA sequence: TGCGCCAGCAGCCTGGGTCCTGGGCGACAACCCTTCAGCACAGATACGCAGTATTTT. It encodes CASSLGPGRQPFSTDTQYF.

The chain uses TRBV7-6 and TRBJ2-6, with a weak D call TRBD2 (6 bases). Germline CDR1 reads SGHVS; CDR2 reads FNYEAQ. Trimming left V 7 bases short and J 2 bases short, with 12 bases between. The CDR3 covers 15 residues. The CDR3 is CASTTWEAGANVLTF. The CDR3 bases are TGTGCCAGCACCACATGGGAGGCTGGGGCCAACGTCCTGACTTTC.

This sequence joins TRBV24-1 and TRBJ2-2; 8 positions match TRBD1. The ends lost 3 bases at V and 4 bases at J; junction bases unmatched: 9. Germline CDR1 and CDR2: KGHDR and SFDVKD. The CDR3 is 17 residues long. The CDR3 bases are TGTGCCACCAGTGATCCTCAGGGGGCGGGTCCCACCGGGGAGCTGTTTTTT. As protein: CATSDPQGAGPTGELFF.

This sequence joins TRBV9 and TRBJ2-1; D call uncertain. CDR1 and CDR2 from the germline V gene are SGDLS and YYNGEE. Trimming shortened V by 4 bases and J by 5 bases, and 10 bases separated the two germline ends. This CDR3 is built from 13 residues. The DNA for the CDR3 is TGTGCCAGCAGCCCCCGGGTCAACAATGAGCAGTTCTTC. Protein sequence: CASSPRVNNEQFF.

This clone appeared a single time. The chain joins TRBV30 to TRBJ1-2, with D possibly being TRBD1 (5 bases). CDR3 length: 14 amino acids. CDR1 is GTSNPN and CDR2 is SVGIG in the germline V gene (reference sequence). CDR3 amino acids: CASAPQGAGYGYTF. CDR3 bases: TGTGCTTCCGCCCCGCAGGGTGCGGGCTATGGCTACACCTTC.

The chain employs TRBV9 and TRBJ2-1, with 8 bases identical to TRBD2. This CDR3 has 15 amino acids. Germline assignment: CDR1 SGDLS and CDR2 YYNGEE. The ends lost 0 bases at V and 7 bases at J; junction bases unmatched: 6. The CDR3 sequence is CASSVGGGRLNEQFF. In DNA form, the CDR3 reads TGTGCCAGCAGCGTAGGAGGCGGGAGGTTAAATGAGCAGTTCTTC.

The chain links TRBV5-1 to TRBJ2-3; 16 bases are a match to TRBD2. The J segment lost 5 bases and the V segment lost 4 bases, leaving 4 bases of the junction unmatched. Germline assignment: CDR1 SGHRS and CDR2 YFSETQ. The CDR3 has 16 amino acids. This CDR3 reads CASSPGLAGGLDTQYF. The CDR3 region has the DNA TGCGCCAGCAGCCCGGGACTAGCGGGAGGGCTAGATACGCAGTATTTT.

J is TRBJ1-6 and V is TRBV7-8; the match to TRBD1 covers 7 bases. Germline values: CDR1 SGHVS, CDR2 FQNEAQ. CDR3 length: 14 amino acids. V lost 3 bases and J lost 8; bases outside the gene matches: 4. The CDR3 sequence is CASSLTGPDSPLHF. The CDR3 DNA reads as TGTGCCAGCAGCTTGACAGGGCCGGATTCACCCCTCCACTTT.

This clone was detected only a few times. The chain carries TRBV4-3 and TRBJ2-7; possibly TRBD1 for D (5 bases). CDR1 is LGHNA, CDR2 YSLEER, per germline. This CDR3 has 18 amino acids. Trimming pared 0 bases from V and 3 bases from J, leaving 21 bases between. In nucleotides, the CDR3 is TGCGCCAGCAGCCAAGATCCATTCGCGACAGCCCAGGACTACGAGCAGTACTTC. This sequence encodes CASSQDPFATAQDYEQYF.

Turning to this clone: Other nucleotide sequences from this sample produce the same CDR3. The V and J genes are TRBV9 and TRBJ1-6; D perhaps matches TRBD1 (6 bases). CDR1 SGDLS and CDR2 YYNGEE come from the germline V gene. The CDR3 spans 17 residues. Trimming cost V 3 bases and J 5 bases, with 18 bases left between them. Here the CDR3 DNA reads TGTGCCAGCAGCGAGGGGCCGGGGGGGCCTAATAATTCACCCCTCCACTTT. Amino acid sequence: CASSEGPGGPNNSPLHF. The full variable domain, in which reference TRBV9 and TRBJ1-6 provide the parts outside the CDR3, is DSGVTQTPKHLITATGQRVTLRCSPRSGDLSVYWYQQSLDQGLQFLIQYYNGEERAKGNILERFSAQQFPDLHSELNLSSLELGDSALYFCASSEGPGGPNNSPLHFGNGTRLTVT.

This clone appeared a single time. The genes are TRBV30 and TRBJ1-4, with 9 bases fitting TRBD1. The CDR3 runs to 15 residues. The V and J ends lost 0 bases and 8 bases, in that order; junction bases with no gene match: 7. The germline V gene encodes CDR1 GTSNPN and CDR2 SVGIG (reference sequence). The CDR3: CAWSVGQGRWEKLFF. The CDR3 bases are TGTGCCTGGAGTGTCGGACAGGGGAGATGGGAAAAACTGTTTTTT. The entire variable domain, with the rest obtained from reference TRBV30 and TRBJ1-4, is as follows: SQTIHQWPATLVQPVGSPLSLECTVEGTSNPNLYWYRQAAGRGLQLLFYSVGIGQISSEVPQNLSASRPQDRQFILSSKKLLLSDSGFYLCAWSVGQGRWEKLFFGSGTQLSVL.

The chain uses TRBV6-5 and TRBJ2-7; TRBD1 might be the D (6 bases). V was shortened by 5 bases and J by 4 bases, with 18 bases between the two germline ends. In germline, CDR1 is MNHEY, CDR2 SVGAGI. The CDR3 is 15 residues long. The CDR3 loop is CASSLAWAGAYEQYF. The CDR3 coding sequence is TGTGCCAGCAGTCTCGCATGGGCAGGGGCTTACGAGCAGTACTTC.

The V gene is TRBV5-8, the J gene TRBJ1-2; D unclear. Germline-derived CDR1 and CDR2 are SGHTS and YDEGEE. The CDR3 has 10 amino acids. Trimming removed 1 base from V and 8 bases from J, with 3 bases in between. The CDR3 spells CASSLIGYTF. The CDR3 DNA sequence: TGTGCCAGCAGCTTGATCGGCTACACCTTC.

The chain joins TRBV27 to TRBJ1-1; no clear D. V was clipped by 2 bases and J by 3 bases, with 19 bases between them. The CDR3 sequence is 17 residues long. CDR1 is MNHEY and CDR2 is SMNVEV in the germline V gene (reference sequence). The CDR3 region has the DNA TGTGCCAGCAGTTTAGCCAGGATAACTCTCGGGGACACTGAAGCTTTCTTT. Translated: CASSLARITLGDTEAFF.

The CDR3 here is CASSPPGGETGELFF. The CDR3 nucleotides are TGTGCCAGCAGTCCCCCAGGGGGGGAGACCGGGGAGCTGTTTTTT. The chain is built from TRBV7-3 and TRBJ2-2; D possibly matches TRBD1 or TRBD2 (7 bases each). The V gene lost 6 bases and the J gene lost 5 bases, with 16 bases spanning the gap. This CDR3 contains 15 residues. Germline CDR1 is SGHTA and CDR2 is FQGTGA.

A single count supports this clone. CDR3 region: CASGSGHGYTF. For the CDR3, the DNA is TGTGCCAGCGGGTCAGGACATGGCTACACCTTC. V usage is TRBV28 and J usage is TRBJ1-2; D is ambiguous. Trimming pared 8 bases from V and 6 bases from J, leaving 10 bases between. The CDR3 runs 11 residues. Germline V CDR1 and CDR2: MDHEN, SYDVKM.

This clone showed up just once. The chain joins TRBV2 to TRBJ2-3; D call uncertain. Germline CDR1 SNHLY, CDR2 FYNNEI. The CDR3 length is 12 residues. V was cut by 5 bases and J by 7 bases, with 10 bases left in between. CDR3 DNA sequence: TGTGCCAGCAGTTTCTACGTGTATACGCAGTATTTT. This sequence encodes CASSFYVYTQYF.